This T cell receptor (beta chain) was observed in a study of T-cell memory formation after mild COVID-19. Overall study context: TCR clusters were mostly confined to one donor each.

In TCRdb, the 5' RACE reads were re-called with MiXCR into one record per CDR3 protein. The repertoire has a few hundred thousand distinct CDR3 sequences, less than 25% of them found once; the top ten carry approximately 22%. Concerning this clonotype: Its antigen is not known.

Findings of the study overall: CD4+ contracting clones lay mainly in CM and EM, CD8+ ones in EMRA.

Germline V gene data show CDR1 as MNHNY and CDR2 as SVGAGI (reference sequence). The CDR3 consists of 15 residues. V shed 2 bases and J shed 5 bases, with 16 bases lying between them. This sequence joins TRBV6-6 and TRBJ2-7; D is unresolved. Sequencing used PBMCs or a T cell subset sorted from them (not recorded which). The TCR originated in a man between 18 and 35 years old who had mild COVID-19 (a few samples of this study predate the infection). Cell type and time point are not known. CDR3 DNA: TGTGCCAGCAGTTACCGGACGGAAAGAGGTGACGAGCAGTACTTC. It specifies CASSYRTERGDEQYF.